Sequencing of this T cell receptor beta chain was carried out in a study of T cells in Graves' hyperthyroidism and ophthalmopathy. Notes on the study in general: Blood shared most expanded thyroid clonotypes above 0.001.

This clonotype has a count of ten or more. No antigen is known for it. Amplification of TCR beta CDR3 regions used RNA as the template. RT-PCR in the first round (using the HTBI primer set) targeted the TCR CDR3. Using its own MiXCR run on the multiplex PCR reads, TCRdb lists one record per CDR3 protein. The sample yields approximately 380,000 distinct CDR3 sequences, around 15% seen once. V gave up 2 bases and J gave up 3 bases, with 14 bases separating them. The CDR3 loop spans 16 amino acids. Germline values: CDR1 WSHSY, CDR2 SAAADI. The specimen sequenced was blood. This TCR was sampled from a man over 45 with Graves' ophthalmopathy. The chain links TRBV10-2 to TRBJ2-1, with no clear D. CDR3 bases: TGCGCCAGCAGTGAGGTGGAGACTGGGGTCTACAATGAGCAGTTCTTC. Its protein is CASSEVETGVYNEQFF.